A single sample gave rise to the 10 T cell receptor beta chains below, sequenced in a study. Each CDR3 protein gets one entry after TCRdb re-called the 5' RACE reads with MiXCR. The sample lists about 40,000 distinct CDR3 sequences, 22% seen once, with 3.5% to 4.5% in the top ten. Tregs were sorted as CD4+CD25+CD127-/low cells. Material: Tregs sorted from a lymph node. All receptors derive from a female donor with breast cancer.

The chain employs TRBV6-6 and TRBJ1-3; tentatively, D is TRBD1 (5 bases). Germline CDR1 and CDR2: MNHNY and SVGAGI (reference sequence). The CDR3 length is 13 residues. The V end was cut by 6 bases, the J end by 4 bases, with 10 bases between. The CDR3 loop reads CASSPGLGNTIYF. The CDR3 DNA sequence: TGTGCCAGCAGCCCGGGGCTCGGAAACACCATATATTTT.

Only a few counts were recorded for this clonotype. The J gene is TRBJ2-2, the V gene TRBV4-3, with 13 bases fitting TRBD2. Germline V lookup: CDR1 LGHNA, CDR2 YSLEER. The CDR3 runs 17 residues. The V and J ends lost 1 base and 4 bases, in that order; junction bases with no gene match: 3. DNA of the CDR3: TGCGCCAGCAGCCAAGGGACTAGCGGGAGATCCACCGGGGAGCTGTTTTTT. Amino acids: CASSQGTSGRSTGELFF.

This clonotype was seen a few times. The chain employs TRBV4-1 and TRBJ2-5; a possible D gene is TRBD1 (5 bases). The V gene's germline CDR1 is MGHRA and CDR2 YSYEKL. CDR3 length: 15 amino acids. With 4 bases removed from V and 3 bases from J, the gap between germline ends came to 15 bases. In DNA, the CDR3 is TGCGCCAGCAGCCCCCTCCCAGGGTCAGAAGAGACCCAGTACTTC. It specifies CASSPLPGSEETQYF.

The V gene is TRBV29-1, the J gene TRBJ1-1; D gene unclear. The CDR3 runs to 12 residues. Germline V lookup: CDR1 SQVTM, CDR2 ANQGSEA. Trimming took 4 bases from V and 3 from J, leaving 9 bases between them. CDR3 DNA: TGCAGCGTTGTTTTAGCGTACACTGAAGCTTTCTTT. It specifies CSVVLAYTEAFF.

The chain recombines TRBV4-2 with TRBJ2-7; 7 nucleotides match TRBD2. The CDR3 sequence is 15 residues long. Germline V lookup: CDR1 LGHNA, CDR2 YNFKEQ. The V and J ends lost 0 bases and 5 bases, in that order; junction bases with no gene match: 7. The CDR3 DNA reads TGTGCCAGCAGCCAAGACGCGCGGGAGTACAACGAGCAGTACTTC. Translation: CASSQDAREYNEQYF.

This clonotype was seen repeatedly, ten times or more. This chain links TRBV7-2 with TRBJ2-7, with D perhaps assigned TRBD1 or TRBD2 (5 bases each). The CDR3 loop spans 14 amino acids. In germline, CDR1 is SGHTA, CDR2 FQGNSA. The V end was cut by 5 bases, the J end by 2 bases, with 13 bases between. DNA for the CDR3: TGTGCCAGCAGCGACGGGGACGGACCCTACGAGCAGTACTTC. It is translated as CASSDGDGPYEQYF.

This clonotype was counted between two and nine times. The V gene is TRBV7-8, the J gene TRBJ1-5; D may be TRBD1 (5 bases). Germline V gives CDR1 SGHVS, CDR2 FQNEAQ. This CDR3 has 17 amino acids. The V and J ends lost 0 bases and 7 bases respectively, with 19 bases between them. CDR3 coding DNA: TGTGCCAGCAGCTTAGCGCAGCGAGTCAGGGTGGGACAGCCCCAGCATTTT. Translated, it gives CASSLAQRVRVGQPQHF.

This clonotype was counted many times. The chain couples TRBV5-1 to TRBJ2-2; TRBD1 agrees at 7 bases. Germline CDR1 SGHRS, CDR2 YFSETQ. The CDR3 length is 14 residues. The ends lost 1 base at V and 3 bases at J; junction bases unmatched: 0. CDR3 sequence (DNA): TGCGCCAGCAGCTTGCAGGGGGACACCGGGGAGCTGTTTTTT. Amino acid sequence: CASSLQGDTGELFF.

This clonotype came up many times. The rearrangement uses TRBV12-3 or TRBV12-4 and TRBJ2-3; the match to TRBD2 covers 7 bases. V trimming: 4 bases; J trimming: 8 bases; junction bases outside the gene matches: 6. The CDR3 runs 13 residues. This chain's CDR3 is CASSWASGGTQYF. Here the CDR3 DNA reads TGTGCCAGCAGTTGGGCTAGCGGAGGTACGCAGTATTTT.

With regard to this clonotype: One end of the junction varies from germline; a read error may be responsible. The gene calls are TRBV28 and TRBJ2-7; D possibly corresponds to TRBD1 (5 bases). Germline CDR1 is MDHEN and CDR2 is SYDVKM. The CDR3 extends over 14 amino acids. CDR3: CTSSFYQGTYEQYF. For the CDR3, the DNA is TGTACCAGCAGTTTTTACCAGGGAACCTACGAGCAGTACTTC.